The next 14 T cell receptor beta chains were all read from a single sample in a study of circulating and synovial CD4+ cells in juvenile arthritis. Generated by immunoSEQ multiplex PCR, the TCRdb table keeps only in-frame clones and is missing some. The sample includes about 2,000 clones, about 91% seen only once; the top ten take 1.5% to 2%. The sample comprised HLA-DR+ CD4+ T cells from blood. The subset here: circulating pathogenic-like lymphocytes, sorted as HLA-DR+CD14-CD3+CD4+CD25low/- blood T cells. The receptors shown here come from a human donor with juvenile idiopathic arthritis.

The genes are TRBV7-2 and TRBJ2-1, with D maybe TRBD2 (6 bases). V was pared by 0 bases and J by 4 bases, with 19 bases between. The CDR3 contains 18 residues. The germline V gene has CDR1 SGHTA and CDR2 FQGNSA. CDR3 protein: CASSLAWPGASVYNEQFF. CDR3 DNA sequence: TGTGCCAGCAGCTTAGCATGGCCGGGAGCGTCAGTTTACAATGAGCAGTTCTTC.

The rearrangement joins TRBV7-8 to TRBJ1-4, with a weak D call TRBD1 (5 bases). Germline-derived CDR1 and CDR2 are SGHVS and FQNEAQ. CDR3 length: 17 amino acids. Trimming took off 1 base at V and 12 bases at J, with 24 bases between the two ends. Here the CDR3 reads CASSLGGGGASVQELFF. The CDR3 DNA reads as TGTGCCAGCAGCTTAGGGGGCGGCGGGGCGTCGGTCCAAGAACTGTTTTTT.

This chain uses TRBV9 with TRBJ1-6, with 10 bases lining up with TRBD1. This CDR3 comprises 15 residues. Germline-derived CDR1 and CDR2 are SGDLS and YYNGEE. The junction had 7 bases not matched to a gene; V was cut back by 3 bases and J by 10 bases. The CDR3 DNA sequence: TGTGCCAGCAGCGCAGGGGACAGGGGAGAGTCACCCCTCCACTTT. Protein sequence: CASSAGDRGESPLHF. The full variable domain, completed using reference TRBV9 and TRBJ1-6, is DSGVTQTPKHLITATGQRVTLRCSPRSGDLSVYWYQQSLDQGLQFLIQYYNGEERAKGNILERFSAQQFPDLHSELNLSSLELGDSALYFCASSAGDRGESPLHFGNGTRLTVT.

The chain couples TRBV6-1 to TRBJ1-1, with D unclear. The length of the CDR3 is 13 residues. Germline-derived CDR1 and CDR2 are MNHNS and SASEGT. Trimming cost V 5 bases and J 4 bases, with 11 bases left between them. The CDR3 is CASSPRAGTEAFF. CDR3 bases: TGTGCCAGCAGTCCGAGGGCGGGCACTGAAGCTTTCTTT.

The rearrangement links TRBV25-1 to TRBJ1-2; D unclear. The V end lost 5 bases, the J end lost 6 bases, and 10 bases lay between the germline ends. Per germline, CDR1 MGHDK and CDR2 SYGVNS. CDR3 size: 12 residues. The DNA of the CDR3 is TGTGCCAGCAGTCTGGGCCTCGATGGCTACACCTTC. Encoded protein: CASSLGLDGYTF.

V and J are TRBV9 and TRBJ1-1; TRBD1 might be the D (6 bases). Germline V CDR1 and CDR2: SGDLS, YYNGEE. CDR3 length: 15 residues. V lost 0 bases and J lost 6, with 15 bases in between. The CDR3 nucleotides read TGTGCCAGCAGCGTAGGTACAGGGCTGGCCGCTGAAGCTTTCTTT. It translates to CASSVGTGLAAEAFF.

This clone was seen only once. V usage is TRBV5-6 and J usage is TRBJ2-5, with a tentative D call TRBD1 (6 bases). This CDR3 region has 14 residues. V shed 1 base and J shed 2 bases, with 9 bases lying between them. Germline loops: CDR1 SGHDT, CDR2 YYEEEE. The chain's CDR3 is CASSLTGTQETQYF. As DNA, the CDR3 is TGTGCCAGCAGCTTGACAGGGACGCAAGAGACCCAGTACTTC.

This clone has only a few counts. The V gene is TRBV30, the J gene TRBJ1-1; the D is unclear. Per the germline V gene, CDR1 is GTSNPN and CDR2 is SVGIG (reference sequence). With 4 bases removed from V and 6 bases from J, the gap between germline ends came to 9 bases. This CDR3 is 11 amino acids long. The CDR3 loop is CAWNRGAEAFF. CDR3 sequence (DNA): TGTGCCTGGAATCGAGGCGCTGAAGCTTTCTTT.

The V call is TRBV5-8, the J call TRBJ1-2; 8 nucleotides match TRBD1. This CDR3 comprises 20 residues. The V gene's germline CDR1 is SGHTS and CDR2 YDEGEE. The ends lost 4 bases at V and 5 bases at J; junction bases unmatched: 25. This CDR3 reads CASSLQPGQAPMVLGYGYTF. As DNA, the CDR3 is TGTGCCAGCAGCCTACAACCGGGACAGGCACCGATGGTTCTTGGATATGGCTACACCTTC.

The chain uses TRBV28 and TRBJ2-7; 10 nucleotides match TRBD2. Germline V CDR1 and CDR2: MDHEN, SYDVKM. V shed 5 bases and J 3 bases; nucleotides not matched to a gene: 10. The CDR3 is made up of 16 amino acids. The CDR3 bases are TGTGCCAGCAGTCCCCCCGGACTAGCGGAGATCTACGAGCAGTACTTC. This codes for CASSPPGLAEIYEQYF.

The CDR3 nucleotides read TGTGCCAGCAGCACCCCCCGACAGAGTGAAAAACTGTTTTTT. Protein product: CASSTPRQSEKLFF. The chain employs TRBV6-6 and TRBJ1-4, with a weak D call TRBD1 (5 bases). Germline lookup yields CDR1 MNHNY and CDR2 SVGAGI (reference sequence). Trimming left V 6 bases short and J 7 bases short, with 15 bases between. The CDR3 covers 14 residues.

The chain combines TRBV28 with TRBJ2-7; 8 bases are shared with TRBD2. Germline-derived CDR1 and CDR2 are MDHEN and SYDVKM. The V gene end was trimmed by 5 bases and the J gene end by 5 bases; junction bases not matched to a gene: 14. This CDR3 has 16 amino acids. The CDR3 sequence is CASSTLLGLALDEQYF. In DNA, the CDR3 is TGTGCCAGCAGTACCCTCCTTGGACTAGCCTTAGACGAGCAGTACTTC.

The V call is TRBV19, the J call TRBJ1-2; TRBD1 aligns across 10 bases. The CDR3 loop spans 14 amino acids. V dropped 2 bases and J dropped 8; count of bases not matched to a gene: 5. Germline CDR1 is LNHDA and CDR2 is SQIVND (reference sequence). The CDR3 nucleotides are TGTGCCAGTAGTATAACCGGGACAGGGGCCGGCTACACCTTC. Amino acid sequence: CASSITGTGAGYTF.

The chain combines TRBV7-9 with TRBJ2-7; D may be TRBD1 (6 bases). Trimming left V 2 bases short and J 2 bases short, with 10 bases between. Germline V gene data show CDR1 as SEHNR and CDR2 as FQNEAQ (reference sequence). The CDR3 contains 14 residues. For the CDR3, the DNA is TGTGCCAGCAGCTTAACGGGACAAGCCTACGAGCAGTACTTC. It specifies CASSLTGQAYEQYF.